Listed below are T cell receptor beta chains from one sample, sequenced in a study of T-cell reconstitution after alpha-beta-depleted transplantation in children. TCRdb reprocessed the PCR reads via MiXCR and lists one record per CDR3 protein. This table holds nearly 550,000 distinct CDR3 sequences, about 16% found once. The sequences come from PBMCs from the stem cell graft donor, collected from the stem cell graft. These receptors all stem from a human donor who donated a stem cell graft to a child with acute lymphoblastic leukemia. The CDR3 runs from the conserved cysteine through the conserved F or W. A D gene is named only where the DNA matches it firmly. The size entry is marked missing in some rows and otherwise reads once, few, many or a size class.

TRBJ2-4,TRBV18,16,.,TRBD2,CASSPRNGLAENIQYF,TGTGCCAGCTCACCAAGGAATGGGCTAGCGGAAAACATTCAGTACTTC
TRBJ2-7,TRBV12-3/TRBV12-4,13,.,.,CASNRARGYEQYF,TGTGCCAGCAACAGGGCGCGGGGCTACGAGCAGTACTTC
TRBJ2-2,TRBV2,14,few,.,CASREGQLTGELFF,TGTGCCAGCAGGGAAGGACAGCTGACCGGGGAGCTGTTTTTT
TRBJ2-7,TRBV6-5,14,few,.,CASSYSVVSSEQYF,TGTGCCAGCAGTTACTCCGTGGTCTCAAGTGAGCAGTACTTC
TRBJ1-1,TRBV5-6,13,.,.,CASSLVRGREAFF,TGTGCCAGCAGCTTAGTGAGGGGCCGTGAAGCTTTCTTT
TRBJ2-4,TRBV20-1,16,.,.,CSARDPGSPAKNIQYF,TGCAGTGCTAGGGACCCGGGGAGCCCAGCCAAAAACATTCAGTACTTC
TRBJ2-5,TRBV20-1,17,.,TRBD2,CCAQPGPAGGPEETQYF,TGCTGTGCTCAGCCGGGACCAGCGGGAGGGCCCGAGGAGACCCAGTACTTC
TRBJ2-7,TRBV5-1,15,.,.,CASSLGGVLSREQYF,TGCGCCAGCAGCTTGGGGGGGGTCCTTAGCCGGGAGCAGTACTTC
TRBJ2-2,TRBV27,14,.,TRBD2,CASSSGGGTGELFF,TGTGCCAGCAGCAGCGGGGGAGGGACCGGGGAGCTGTTTTTT
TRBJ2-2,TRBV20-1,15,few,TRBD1,CSGSGTGLATGELFF,TGCAGTGGCTCCGGGACAGGGCTCGCCACCGGGGAGCTGTTTTTT
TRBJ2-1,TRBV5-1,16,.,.,CASSLVERTAYNEQFF,TGCGCCAGCAGCTTGGTAGAACGGACAGCCTACAATGAGCAGTTCTTC
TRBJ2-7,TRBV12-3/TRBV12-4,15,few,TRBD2,CASSLYSGRTGEQYF,TGTGCCAGCAGTTTATATAGCGGGAGAACCGGCGAGCAGTACTTC
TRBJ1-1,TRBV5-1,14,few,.,CASSFGGMNTEAFF,TGCGCCAGCAGCTTCGGCGGGATGAACACTGAAGCTTTCTTT
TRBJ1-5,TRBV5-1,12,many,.,CASSFTGQPQHF,TGCGCCAGCAGCTTCACGGGGCAGCCCCAGCATTTT
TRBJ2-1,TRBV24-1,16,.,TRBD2,CATSDTPGTSGNEQFF,TGTGCCACCAGTGATACCCCCGGGACTAGCGGCAATGAGCAGTTCTTC
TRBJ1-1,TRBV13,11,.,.,CASTLWTEAFF,TGTGCCAGCACCCTATGGACTGAAGCTTTCTTT
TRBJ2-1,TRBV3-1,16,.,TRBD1,CASSQDPGQGFHEQFF,TGTGCCAGCAGCCAAGATCCGGGACAGGGGTTCCATGAGCAGTTCTTC
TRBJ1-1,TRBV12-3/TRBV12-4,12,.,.,CASSLGLIEAFF,TGTGCCAGCAGTTTAGGGTTGATTGAAGCTTTCTTT
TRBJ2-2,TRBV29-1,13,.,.,CSVPDRNTGELFF,TGCAGCGTCCCGGACAGGAACACCGGGGAGCTGTTTTTT
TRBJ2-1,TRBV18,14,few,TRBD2,CASSPVGGYNEQFF,TGTGCCAGCTCACCGGTGGGAGGGTACAATGAGCAGTTCTTC
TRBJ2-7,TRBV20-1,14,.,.,CSAREASLPYEQYF,TGCAGTGCTAGAGAGGCTAGTCTACCGTACGAGCAGTACTTC
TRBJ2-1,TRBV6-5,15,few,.,CASSYLTGAYNEQFF,TGTGCCAGCAGTTACTTAACGGGGGCCTACAATGAGCAGTTCTTC
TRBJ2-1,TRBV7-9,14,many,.,CASSSDGVTNEQFF,TGTGCCAGCAGCTCGGACGGGGTTACCAATGAGCAGTTCTTC
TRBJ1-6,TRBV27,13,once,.,CASSLGGYSPLHF,TGTGCCAGCAGTTTAGGGGGATATTCACCCCTCCACTTT
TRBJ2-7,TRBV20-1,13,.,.,CSARLESGYEQYF,TGCAGTGCAAGACTAGAGAGTGGCTACGAGCAGTACTTC
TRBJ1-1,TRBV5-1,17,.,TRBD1,CASSPGTGGTLNTEAFF,TGCGCCAGCAGCCCGGGGACAGGGGGCACCTTGAACACTGAAGCTTTCTTT
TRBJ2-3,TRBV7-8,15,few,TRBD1,CASSKNRGDPDTQYF,TGTGCCAGCAGCAAGAACAGGGGTGATCCAGATACGCAGTATTTT
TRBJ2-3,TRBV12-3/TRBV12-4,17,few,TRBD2,CASNQGLAETSTDTQYF,TGTGCCAGCAATCAAGGACTAGCGGAAACTAGCACAGATACGCAGTATTTT
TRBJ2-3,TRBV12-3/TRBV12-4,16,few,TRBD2,CASKKRTSGNTDTQYF,TGTGCCAGCAAAAAACGAACTAGCGGGAACACAGATACGCAGTATTTT